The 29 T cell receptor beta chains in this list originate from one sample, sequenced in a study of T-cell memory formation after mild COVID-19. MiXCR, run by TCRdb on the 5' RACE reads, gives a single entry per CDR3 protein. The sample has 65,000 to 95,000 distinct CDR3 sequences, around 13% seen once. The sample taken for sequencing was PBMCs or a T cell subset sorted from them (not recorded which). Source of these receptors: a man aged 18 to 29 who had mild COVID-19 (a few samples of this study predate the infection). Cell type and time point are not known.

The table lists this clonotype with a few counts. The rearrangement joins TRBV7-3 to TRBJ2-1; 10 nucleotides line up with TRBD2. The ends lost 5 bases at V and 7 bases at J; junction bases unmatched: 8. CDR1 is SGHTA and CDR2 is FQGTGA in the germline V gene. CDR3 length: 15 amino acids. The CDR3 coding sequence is TGTGCCAGCAGCCCCAGCGGGGGGGAGTTTAATGAGCAGTTCTTC. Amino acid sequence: CASSPSGGEFNEQFF.

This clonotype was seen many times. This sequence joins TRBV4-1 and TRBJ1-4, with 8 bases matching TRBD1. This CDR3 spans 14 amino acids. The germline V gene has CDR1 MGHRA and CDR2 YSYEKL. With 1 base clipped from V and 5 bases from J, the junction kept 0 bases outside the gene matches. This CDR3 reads CASSQGQGNEKLFF. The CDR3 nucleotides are TGCGCCAGCAGCCAAGGACAGGGGAATGAAAAACTGTTTTTT.

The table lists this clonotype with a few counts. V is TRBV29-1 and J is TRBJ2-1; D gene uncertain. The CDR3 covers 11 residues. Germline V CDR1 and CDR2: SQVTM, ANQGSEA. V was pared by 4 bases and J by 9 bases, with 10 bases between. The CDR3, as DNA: TGCAGCGTTGTACCAGGCGGTGAGCAGTTCTTC. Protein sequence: CSVVPGGEQFF.

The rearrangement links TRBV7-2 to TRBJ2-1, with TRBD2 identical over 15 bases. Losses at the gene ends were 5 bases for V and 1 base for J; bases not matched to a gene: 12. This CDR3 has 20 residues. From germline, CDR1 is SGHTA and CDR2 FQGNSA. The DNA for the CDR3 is TGTGCCAGCAGCCAACCCCCGGGACTAGCGGGGGGTGGTTCCTACAATGAGCAGTTCTTC. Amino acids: CASSQPPGLAGGGSYNEQFF.

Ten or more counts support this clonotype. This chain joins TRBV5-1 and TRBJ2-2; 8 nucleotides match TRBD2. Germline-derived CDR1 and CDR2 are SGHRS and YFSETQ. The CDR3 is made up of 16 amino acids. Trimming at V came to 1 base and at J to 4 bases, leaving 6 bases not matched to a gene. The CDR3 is CASSLWLAGSTGELFF. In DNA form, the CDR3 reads TGCGCCAGCAGCTTGTGGTTAGCGGGGTCCACCGGGGAGCTGTTTTTT.

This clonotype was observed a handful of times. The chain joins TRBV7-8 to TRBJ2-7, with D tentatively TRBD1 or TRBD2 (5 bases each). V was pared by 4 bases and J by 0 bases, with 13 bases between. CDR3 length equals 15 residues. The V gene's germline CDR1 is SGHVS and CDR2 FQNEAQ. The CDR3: CASSSFPGRSYEQYF. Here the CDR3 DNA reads TGTGCCAGCAGCTCCTTTCCGGGGCGCTCCTACGAGCAGTACTTC. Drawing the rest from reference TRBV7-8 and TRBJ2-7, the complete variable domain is GAGVSQSPRYKVAKRGQDVALRCDPISGHVSLFWYQQALGQGPEFLTYFQNEAQLDKSGLPSDRFFAERPEGSVSTLKIQRTQQEDSAVYLCASSSFPGRSYEQYFGPGTRLTVT.

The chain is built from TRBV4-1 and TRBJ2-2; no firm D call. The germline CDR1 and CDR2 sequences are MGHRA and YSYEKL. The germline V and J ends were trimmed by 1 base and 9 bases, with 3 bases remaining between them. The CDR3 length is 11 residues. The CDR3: CASSQGRELFF. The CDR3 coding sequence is TGCGCCAGCAGCCAAGGGAGGGAGCTGTTTTTT.

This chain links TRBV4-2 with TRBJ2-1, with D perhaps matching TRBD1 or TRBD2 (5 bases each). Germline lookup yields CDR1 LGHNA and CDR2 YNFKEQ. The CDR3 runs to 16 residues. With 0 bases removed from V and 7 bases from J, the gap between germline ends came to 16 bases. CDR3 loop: CASSQDRGQGRNEQFF. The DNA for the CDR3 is TGTGCCAGCAGCCAAGATCGAGGGCAGGGAAGGAATGAGCAGTTCTTC.

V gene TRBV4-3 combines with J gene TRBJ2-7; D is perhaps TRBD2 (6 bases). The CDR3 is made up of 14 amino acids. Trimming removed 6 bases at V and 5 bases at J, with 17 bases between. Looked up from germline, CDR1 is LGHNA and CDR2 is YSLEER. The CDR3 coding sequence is TGCGCCAGCAGTCGGGAGCATTTGAGCGACGAGCAGTACTTC. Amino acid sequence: CASSREHLSDEQYF.

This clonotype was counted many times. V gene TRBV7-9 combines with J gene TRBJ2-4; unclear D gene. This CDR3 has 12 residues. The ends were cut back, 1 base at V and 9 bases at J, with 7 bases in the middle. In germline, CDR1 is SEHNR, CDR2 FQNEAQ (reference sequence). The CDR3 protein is CASSLDGLIQYF. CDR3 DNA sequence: TGTGCCAGCAGCTTAGACGGGCTCATTCAGTACTTC.

CDR3 bases: TGTGCCAGCAGCACAGGGGGCCTGGATGACGGCTACACCTTC. Translating it yields CASSTGGLDDGYTF. The rearrangement links TRBV7-3 to TRBJ1-2, with 9 bases aligning to TRBD1. This CDR3 is built from 14 residues. The ends lost 5 bases at V and 8 bases at J; junction bases unmatched: 9. From germline, CDR1 is SGHTA and CDR2 FQGTGA.

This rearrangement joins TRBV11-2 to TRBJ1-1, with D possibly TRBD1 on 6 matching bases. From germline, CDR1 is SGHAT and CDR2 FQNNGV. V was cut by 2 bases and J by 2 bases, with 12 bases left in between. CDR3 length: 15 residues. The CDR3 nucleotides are TGTGCCAGCAGCTTAACGGGGGGCCTTAACACTGAAGCTTTCTTT. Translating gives CASSLTGGLNTEAFF.

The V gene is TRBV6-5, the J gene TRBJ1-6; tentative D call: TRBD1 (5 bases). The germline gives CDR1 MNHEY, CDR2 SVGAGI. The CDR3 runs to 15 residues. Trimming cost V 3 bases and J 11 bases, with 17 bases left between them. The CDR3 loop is CASSYGQQGRPPLHF. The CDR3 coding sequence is TGTGCCAGCAGTTATGGCCAGCAGGGTAGGCCACCCCTCCACTTT.

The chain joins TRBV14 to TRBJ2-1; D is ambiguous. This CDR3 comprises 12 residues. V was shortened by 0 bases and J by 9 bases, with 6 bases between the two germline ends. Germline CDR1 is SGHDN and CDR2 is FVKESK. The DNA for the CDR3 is TGTGCCAGCAGCCAAGATAGACGTGAGCAGTTCTTC. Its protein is CASSQDRREQFF. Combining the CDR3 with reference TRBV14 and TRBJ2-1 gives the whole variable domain EAGVTQFPSHSVIEKGQTVTLRCDPISGHDNLYWYRRVMGKEIKFLLHFVKESKQDESGMPNNRFLAERTGGTYSTLKVQPAELEDSGVYFCASSQDRREQFFGPGTRLTVL.

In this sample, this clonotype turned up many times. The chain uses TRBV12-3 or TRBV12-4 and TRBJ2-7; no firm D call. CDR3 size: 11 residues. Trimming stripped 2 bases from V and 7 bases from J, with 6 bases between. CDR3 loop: CASSLLGEQYF. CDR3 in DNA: TGTGCCAGCAGTTTACTGGGGGAGCAGTACTTC.

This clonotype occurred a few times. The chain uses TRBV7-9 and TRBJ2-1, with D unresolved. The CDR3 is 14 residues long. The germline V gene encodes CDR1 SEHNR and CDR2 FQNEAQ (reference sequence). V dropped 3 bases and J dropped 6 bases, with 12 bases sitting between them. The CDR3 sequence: CASSLGRAPNEQFF. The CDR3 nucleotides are TGTGCCAGCAGCTTGGGAAGGGCCCCCAATGAGCAGTTCTTC.

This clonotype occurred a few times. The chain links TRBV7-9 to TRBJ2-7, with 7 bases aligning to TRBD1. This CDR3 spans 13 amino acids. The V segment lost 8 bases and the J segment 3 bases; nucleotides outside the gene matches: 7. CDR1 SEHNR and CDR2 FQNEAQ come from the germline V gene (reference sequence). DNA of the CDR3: TGTGCCAGCGGTCAGGGGGACAGCTACGAGCAGTACGTC. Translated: CASGQGDSYEQYV.

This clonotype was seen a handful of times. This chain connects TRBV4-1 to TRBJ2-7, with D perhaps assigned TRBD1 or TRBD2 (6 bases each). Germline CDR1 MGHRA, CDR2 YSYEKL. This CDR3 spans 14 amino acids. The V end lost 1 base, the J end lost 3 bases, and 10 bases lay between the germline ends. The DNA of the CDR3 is TGCGCCAGCAGCCAAGTTAGGGGGGACTACGAGCAGTACGTC. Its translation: CASSQVRGDYEQYV.

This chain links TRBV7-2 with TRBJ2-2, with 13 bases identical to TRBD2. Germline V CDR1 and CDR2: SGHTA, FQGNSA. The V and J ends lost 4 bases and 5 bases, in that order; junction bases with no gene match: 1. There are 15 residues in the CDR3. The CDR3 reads CASSWTSGGTGELFF. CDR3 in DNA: TGTGCCAGCAGCTGGACTAGCGGGGGAACCGGGGAGCTGTTTTTT.

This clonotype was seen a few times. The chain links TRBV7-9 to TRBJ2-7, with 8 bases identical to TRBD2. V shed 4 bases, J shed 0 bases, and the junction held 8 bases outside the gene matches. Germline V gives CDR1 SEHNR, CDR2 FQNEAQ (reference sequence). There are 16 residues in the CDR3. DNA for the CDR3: TGTGCCAGCAGCTCAGCCGGGGGGGCCAGCTCCTACGAGCAGTACTTC. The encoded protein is CASSSAGGASSYEQYF.

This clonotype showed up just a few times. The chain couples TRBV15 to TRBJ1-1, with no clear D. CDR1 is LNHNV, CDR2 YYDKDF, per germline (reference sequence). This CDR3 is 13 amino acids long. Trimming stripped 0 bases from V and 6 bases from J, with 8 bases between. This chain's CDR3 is CATSREAGPEAFF. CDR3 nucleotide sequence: TGTGCCACCAGCAGAGAAGCGGGCCCTGAAGCTTTCTTT.

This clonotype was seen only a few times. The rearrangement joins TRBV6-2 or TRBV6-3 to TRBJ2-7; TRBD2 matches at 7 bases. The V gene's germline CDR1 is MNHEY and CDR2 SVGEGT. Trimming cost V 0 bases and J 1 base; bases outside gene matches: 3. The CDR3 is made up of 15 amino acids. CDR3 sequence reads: CASSYSLAASYEQYF. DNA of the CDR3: TGTGCCAGCAGTTACTCGCTAGCGGCTTCCTACGAGCAGTACTTC.

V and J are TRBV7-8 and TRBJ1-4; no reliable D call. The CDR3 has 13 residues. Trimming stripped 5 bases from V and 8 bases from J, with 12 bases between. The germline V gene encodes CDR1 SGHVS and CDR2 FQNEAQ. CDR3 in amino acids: CASSPWTGEKLFF. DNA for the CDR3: TGTGCCAGCAGCCCATGGACGGGAGAAAAACTGTTTTTT.

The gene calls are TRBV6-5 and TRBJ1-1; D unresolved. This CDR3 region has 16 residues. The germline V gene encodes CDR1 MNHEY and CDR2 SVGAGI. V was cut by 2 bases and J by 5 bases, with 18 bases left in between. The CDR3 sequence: CASSYRPGPGGTEAFF. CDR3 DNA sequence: TGTGCCAGCAGTTACCGCCCCGGGCCAGGTGGAACTGAAGCTTTCTTT.

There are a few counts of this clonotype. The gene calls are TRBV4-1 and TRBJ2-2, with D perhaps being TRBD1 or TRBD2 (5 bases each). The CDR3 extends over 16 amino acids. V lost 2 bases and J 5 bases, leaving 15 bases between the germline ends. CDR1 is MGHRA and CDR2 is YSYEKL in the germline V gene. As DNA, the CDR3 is TGCGCCAGCAGCCAATTGGGGACCCAGAGGACCGGGGAGCTGTTTTTT. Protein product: CASSQLGTQRTGELFF.

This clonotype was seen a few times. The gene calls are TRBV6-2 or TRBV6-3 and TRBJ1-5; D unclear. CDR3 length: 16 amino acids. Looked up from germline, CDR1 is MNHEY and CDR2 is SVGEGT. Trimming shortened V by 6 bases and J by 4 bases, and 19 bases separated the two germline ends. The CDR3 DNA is TGTGCCAGCAGCCCATGGGCGGGTCCGATAAATCAGCCCCAGCATTTT. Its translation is CASSPWAGPINQPQHF.

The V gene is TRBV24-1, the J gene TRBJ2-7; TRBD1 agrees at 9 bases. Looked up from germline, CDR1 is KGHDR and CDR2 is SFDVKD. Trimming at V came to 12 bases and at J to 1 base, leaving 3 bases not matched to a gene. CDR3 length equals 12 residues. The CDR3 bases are TGTGCCGCCGGGACAGGGTCCTACGAGCAGTACTTC. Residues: CAAGTGSYEQYF.

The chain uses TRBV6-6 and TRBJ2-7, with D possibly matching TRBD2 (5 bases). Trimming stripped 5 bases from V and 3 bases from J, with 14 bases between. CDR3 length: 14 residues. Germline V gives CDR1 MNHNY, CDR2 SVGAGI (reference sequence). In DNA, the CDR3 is TGTGCCAGCAGTCCGGCCATGGGAGACTACGAGCAGTACTTC. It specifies CASSPAMGDYEQYF.

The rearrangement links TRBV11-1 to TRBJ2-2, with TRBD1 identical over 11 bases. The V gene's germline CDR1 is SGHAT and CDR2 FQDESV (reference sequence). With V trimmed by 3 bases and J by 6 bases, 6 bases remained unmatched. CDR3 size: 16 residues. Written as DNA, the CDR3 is TGTGCCAGCAGCTTGTCGCCGGGACAGGGGGCCGGGGAGCTGTTTTTT. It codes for CASSLSPGQGAGELFF.